The 7 T cell receptor beta chains presented below share a single source sample, sequenced in a study of cytomegalovirus exposure and HLA in healthy donors. In the PCR, 60 Vbeta and 13 Jbeta primers were used. Clones were sequenced by immunoSEQ multiplex PCR, and TCRdb holds only the in-frame ones, with some missing. This repertoire shows tens of thousands of clones, about two thirds found once; its top ten account for 5.5% to 6%. Sequencing was carried out using PBMCs. Receptor source: a boy aged 10-17 years in good health and CMV-seropositive.

The V and J genes are TRBV2 and TRBJ1-5; D might be TRBD1 (6 bases). CDR1 and CDR2 (germline): SNHLY, FYNNEI. This CDR3 region has 14 residues. With 4 bases removed from V and 4 bases from J, the gap between germline ends came to 11 bases. The CDR3 loop is CASSVQGMNQPQHF. The CDR3 DNA reads TGTGCCAGCAGTGTACAGGGAATGAATCAGCCCCAGCATTTT.

The V and J genes are TRBV5-6 and TRBJ2-2; 9 bases agree with TRBD2. The V gene end was trimmed by 0 bases and the J gene end by 6 bases; junction bases not matched to a gene: 3. The CDR3 is 15 residues long. In germline, CDR1 is SGHDT, CDR2 YYEEEE. In DNA form, the CDR3 reads TGTGCCAGCAGCTTGGCTCTAGCGGGATCCGGGGAGCTGTTTTTT. Translating gives CASSLALAGSGELFF.

CDR3 nucleotide sequence: TGTGCCAGCAGCTTGGACAATCAAGAGACCCAGTACTTC. Its translation: CASSLDNQETQYF. The rearrangement uses TRBV5-4 and TRBJ2-5; D is undetermined. Germline V gene data show CDR1 as SGHNT and CDR2 as YYREEE (reference sequence). The CDR3 consists of 13 residues. The V gene lost 0 bases and the J gene lost 2 bases, with 5 bases spanning the gap.

The V gene is TRBV5-4, the J gene TRBJ1-2; no clear D gene. There are 12 residues in the CDR3. CDR1 is SGHNT and CDR2 is YYREEE in the germline V gene (reference sequence). Trimming stripped 2 bases from V and 10 bases from J, with 12 bases between. The CDR3 sequence is CASSFSTADYTF. The DNA for the CDR3 is TGTGCCAGCAGCTTTTCCACCGCAGACTACACCTTC.

This chain links TRBV27 with TRBJ1-6; D ambiguous. Between the trimmed V and J ends, which lost 1 base and 0 bases, there was a span of 10 bases. Germline V CDR1 and CDR2: MNHEY, SMNVEV (reference sequence). The CDR3 is 17 amino acids. This chain's CDR3 is CASSLFGVSSYNSPLHF. The DNA for the CDR3 is TGTGCCAGCAGTTTATTCGGAGTTAGCTCCTATAATTCACCCCTCCACTTT.

The rearrangement links TRBV5-4 to TRBJ2-3, with 9 bases that match TRBD2. CDR3 length equals 13 residues. The trim removed 4 bases at V and 6 bases at J, leaving 3 bases unmatched. CDR1 is SGHNT, CDR2 YYREEE, per germline (reference sequence). CDR3 sequence (DNA): TGTGCCAGCAGCCCGGCGGGGGGGGATACGCAGTATTTT. Residues: CASSPAGGDTQYF.

This rearrangement joins TRBV7-9 to TRBJ2-7; 7 bases align to TRBD1. With V trimmed by 5 bases and J by 3 bases, 7 bases remained unmatched. The germline CDR1 and CDR2 sequences are SEHNR and FQNEAQ (reference sequence). This CDR3 contains 14 residues. The CDR3 here is CASSPSDRIYEQYF. The CDR3 bases are TGTGCCAGCAGCCCTTCGGACAGGATCTACGAGCAGTACTTC.